Presented here are 21 T cell receptor beta chains from one specimen sequenced in a study of blood T cell repertoires in COVID-19 (dated by TCRdb to the early 2020s). The library was generated by the immunoSEQ multiplex PCR assay. Held by TCRdb, this immuneACCESS table contains in-frame sequences only and omits some clones. Under half of the omission traces to an unresolved V gene where checked; the cause of the rest is unknown. This sample lists 220,000 or so clones; approximately 90% were detected once. The ten top clones hold approximately 3.4% of the sample. Sequencing was done on a sample of PBMCs or T cells enriched from blood (not recorded which). These receptors were taken from a woman between 18 and 30 years old in a cohort exposed to, infected with or recovered from COVID-19 (not recorded which).

The chain combines TRBV2 with TRBJ1-5; a weak D match, TRBD1 (5 bases). This CDR3 comprises 16 residues. Trimming pared 3 bases from V and 2 bases from J, leaving 14 bases between. Germline CDR1 is SNHLY and CDR2 is FYNNEI. CDR3 protein: CASSDGRGPRNQPQHF. In nucleotides, the CDR3 is TGTGCCAGCAGTGATGGTAGGGGCCCTCGCAATCAGCCCCAGCATTTT. The full variable domain, in which reference TRBV2 and TRBJ1-5 provide the parts outside the CDR3, is EPEVTQTPSHQVTQMGQEVILRCVPISNHLYFYWYRQILGQKVEFLVSFYNNEISEKSEIFDDQFSVERPDGSNFTLKIRSTKLEDSAMYFCASSDGRGPRNQPQHFGDGTRLSIL.

The chain employs TRBV11-3 and TRBJ2-7; D possibly corresponds to TRBD2 (7 bases). Looked up from germline, CDR1 is SGHNT and CDR2 is YENEEA. Trimming took off 5 bases at V and 0 bases at J, with 14 bases between the two ends. This CDR3 spans 15 amino acids. As DNA, the CDR3 is TGTGCCAGCAGCGAGGGCGGGGGCCCCTCCTACGAGCAGTACTTC. This translates into CASSEGGGPSYEQYF.

This clone was picked up a small number of times. The rearrangement uses TRBV19 and TRBJ2-6; 9 bases align to TRBD2. Germline loops: CDR1 LNHDA, CDR2 SQIVND (reference sequence). J gave up 4 bases and V 5 bases, and 6 bases lay outside the gene matches. This CDR3 has 16 residues. The CDR3 region has the DNA TGTGCCAGTAGTGCAAGCGGGGGGTCCGGGGCCAACGTCCTGACTTTC. Translation: CASSASGGSGANVLTF.

This clone was seen once. The chain recombines TRBV3-1 (or the pseudogene TRBV3-2) with TRBJ2-1; 7 bases fit TRBD2. Per the germline V gene, CDR1 is LGHDT and CDR2 is YNNKEL (reference sequence). This CDR3 has 14 residues. V gave up 6 bases and J gave up 0 bases; unmatched junction bases: 2. CDR3 in DNA: TGTGCCAGCAGTCGCGGGAGCTCCTACAATGAGCAGTTCTTC. It encodes CASSRGSSYNEQFF.

In DNA form, the CDR3 reads TGTGCCAGCAGCTCCGGGACAGGGGGCCTCTATGGCTACACCTTC. It specifies CASSSGTGGLYGYTF. The rearrangement links TRBV11-2 to TRBJ1-2; TRBD1 matches at 12 bases. This CDR3 contains 15 residues. J gave up 4 bases and V 4 bases, and 4 bases lay outside the gene matches. CDR1 is SGHAT, CDR2 FQNNGV, per germline.

V and J are TRBV25-1 and TRBJ1-3; D unresolved. With 4 bases removed from V and 1 base from J, the gap between germline ends came to 11 bases. Germline-derived CDR1 and CDR2 are MGHDK and SYGVNS. This CDR3 spans 15 amino acids. DNA for the CDR3: TGTGCCAGCAGTGCCCCCGGGTTTTCTGGAAACACCATATATTTT. This encodes CASSAPGFSGNTIYF. Combining the CDR3 with reference TRBV25-1 and TRBJ1-3 gives the whole variable domain EADIYQTPRYLVIGTGKKITLECSQTMGHDKMYWYQQDPGMELHLIHYSYGVNSTEKGDLSSESTVSRIRTEHFPLTLESARPSHTSQYLCASSAPGFSGNTIYFGEGSWLTVV.

The V and J genes are TRBV7-9 and TRBJ1-2; 7 bases line up with TRBD1. The CDR3 length is 16 residues. The junction had 13 bases not matched to a gene; V was cut back by 6 bases and J by 3 bases. The germline V gene encodes CDR1 SEHNR and CDR2 FQNEAQ (reference sequence). DNA of the CDR3: TGTGCCAGCAGGTTGCGGGCGGACAGGACGGACTATGGCTACACCTTC. This codes for CASRLRADRTDYGYTF.

The J gene is TRBJ2-3, the V gene TRBV24-1, with 10 bases aligning to TRBD2. CDR3 size: 15 residues. The germline V gene encodes CDR1 KGHDR and CDR2 SFDVKD. V shed 4 bases, J shed 4 bases, and the junction held 4 bases outside the gene matches. CDR3 amino acids: CATSDSTSGADTQYF. Here the CDR3 DNA reads TGTGCCACCAGTGACTCCACTAGCGGGGCAGATACGCAGTATTTT.

The chain couples TRBV5-4 to TRBJ2-7; TRBD2 agrees at 8 bases. The CDR3 runs to 15 residues. CDR1 is SGHNT and CDR2 is YYREEE in the germline V gene (reference sequence). The V segment lost 4 bases and the J segment 2 bases; nucleotides outside the gene matches: 8. Here the CDR3 reads CASSPGRGRTYEQYF. The CDR3 coding sequence is TGTGCCAGCAGCCCCGGGAGGGGGAGGACCTACGAGCAGTACTTC. Filled out from reference TRBV5-4 and TRBJ2-7, the complete variable domain reads ETGVTQSPTHLIKTRGQQVTLRCSSQSGHNTVSWYQQALGQGPQFIFQYYREEENGRGNFPPRFSGLQFPNYSSELNVNALELDDSALYLCASSPGRGRTYEQYFGPGTRLTVT.

A note on this clone: The same CDR3 also results from other DNA sequences found in this sample. The chain combines TRBV18 with TRBJ1-1, with D tentatively TRBD1 (5 bases). Deletions cut 6 bases from V and 0 bases from J, with 11 bases between. This CDR3 is 14 amino acids long. CDR1 is KGHSH and CDR2 is LQKENI in the germline V gene. In DNA form, the CDR3 reads TGTGCCAGCTCCCCGACAGCAATGAACACTGAAGCTTTCTTT. It specifies CASSPTAMNTEAFF.

This chain joins TRBV5-1 and TRBJ2-2; 7 nucleotides align to TRBD2. CDR1 SGHRS and CDR2 YFSETQ come from the germline V gene. This CDR3 spans 17 amino acids. Trimming took 1 base from V and 2 from J; bases not matched to a gene: 8. In DNA, the CDR3 is TGCGCCAGCAGCTTGTCCGTGGGACTACCCAACACCGGGGAGCTGTTTTTT. This codes for CASSLSVGLPNTGELFF.

The rearrangement links TRBV4-2 to TRBJ1-6, with 10 bases fitting TRBD1. Germline V gives CDR1 LGHNA, CDR2 YNFKEQ. The CDR3 sequence is 17 residues long. V lost 0 bases to trimming and J lost 7 bases; unmatched junction nucleotides: 6. The CDR3 sequence: CASSQEIWGQGNSPLHF. The CDR3, as DNA: TGTGCCAGCAGCCAAGAAATTTGGGGACAGGGGAATTCACCCCTCCACTTT.

J is TRBJ1-6 and V is TRBV3-1 (or the pseudogene TRBV3-2); a weak D match, TRBD1 (6 bases). Germline values: CDR1 LGHDT, CDR2 YNNKEL (reference sequence). CDR3 size: 15 residues. With 4 bases removed from V and 7 bases from J, the gap between germline ends came to 14 bases. CDR3 in amino acids: CASSLRGGANSPLHF. CDR3 DNA: TGTGCCAGCAGCCTCCGGGGGGGGGCGAATTCACCCCTCCACTTT.

The chain combines TRBV7-8 with TRBJ2-1; D not certain. With 5 bases removed from V and 12 bases from J, the gap between germline ends came to 29 bases. CDR3 length: 17 residues. Germline V lookup: CDR1 SGHVS, CDR2 FQNEAQ. The CDR3 loop reads CASSPRVETRRGDGQFF. Written as DNA, the CDR3 is TGTGCCAGCAGCCCCCGTGTTGAGACCCGACGAGGCGATGGGCAGTTCTTC.

The chain carries TRBV7-4 and TRBJ1-5; D uncertain. The CDR3 consists of 15 residues. The germline V gene has CDR1 SGHVT and CDR2 SQSDAQ. Trimming shortened V by 3 bases and J by 2 bases, and 11 bases separated the two germline ends. In DNA, the CDR3 is TGTGCCAGCAGCTTCCGAGGACTCGGCAATCAGCCCCAGCATTTT. Translating gives CASSFRGLGNQPQHF.

The chain combines TRBV2 with TRBJ2-1, with D possibly being TRBD2 (5 bases). CDR1 is SNHLY and CDR2 is FYNNEI in the germline V gene. V gave up 7 bases and J gave up 7 bases, with 11 bases separating them. This CDR3 spans 12 amino acids. The CDR3 reads CASNRLPNEQFF. In DNA, the CDR3 is TGTGCCAGCAACAGACTACCGAATGAGCAGTTCTTC. Together with reference TRBV2 and TRBJ2-1, the CDR3 gives the full variable domain: EPEVTQTPSHQVTQMGQEVILRCVPISNHLYFYWYRQILGQKVEFLVSFYNNEISEKSEIFDDQFSVERPDGSNFTLKIRSTKLEDSAMYFCASNRLPNEQFFGPGTRLTVL.

V usage is TRBV18 and J usage is TRBJ1-1; TRBD1 agrees at 9 bases. The junction had 4 bases not matched to a gene; V was cut back by 3 bases and J by 5 bases. Germline loops: CDR1 KGHSH, CDR2 LQKENI. This CDR3 comprises 14 residues. The CDR3 nucleotides read TGTGCCAGCTCACCGGGACAGGGAGGGACTGAAGCTTTCTTT. Translation gives CASSPGQGGTEAFF.

The chain uses TRBV5-4 and TRBJ2-5; 11 bases align to TRBD1. The V and J ends lost 4 bases and 5 bases, in that order; junction bases with no gene match: 10. Germline CDR1 reads SGHNT; CDR2 reads YYREEE (reference sequence). The CDR3 runs 16 residues. The DNA of the CDR3 is TGTGCCAGCAGCCAGTTTAGGACAGGGGGCATGGAGACCCAGTACTTC. It codes for CASSQFRTGGMETQYF.

The chain recombines TRBV14 with TRBJ1-6; no clear D gene. The CDR3 is 14 residues long. The V end lost 1 base, the J end lost 9 bases, and 10 bases lay between the germline ends. The germline V gene has CDR1 SGHDN and CDR2 FVKESK. Here the CDR3 DNA reads TGTGCCAGCAGCCAAGCCCCCGAGGGTTCACCCCTCCACTTT. Residues: CASSQAPEGSPLHF.

The genes are TRBV7-9 and TRBJ1-2; 9 bases are a match to TRBD1. V trimming: 1 base; J trimming: 7 bases; junction bases outside the gene matches: 10. This CDR3 has 16 residues. Germline CDR1 reads SEHNR; CDR2 reads FQNEAQ (reference sequence). CDR3 DNA: TGTGCCAGCAGCTTAGAACCCGGGACAGGGTTACGTGGCTACACCTTC. Protein: CASSLEPGTGLRGYTF.

This CDR3 reads CASSYQLAGSTDTQYF. CDR3 DNA: TGTGCCAGCAGTTACCAACTAGCGGGCAGCACAGATACGCAGTATTTT. The chain employs TRBV6-5 and TRBJ2-3; TRBD2 matches 9 bases. Losses at the gene ends were 2 bases for V and 0 bases for J; bases not matched to a gene: 3. This CDR3 contains 16 residues. Germline CDR1 and CDR2: MNHEY and SVGAGI.